The 20 T cell receptor beta chains below come from one sample, sequenced in a study of radiotherapy plus CTLA-4 blockade in lung cancer. The protocol was immunoSEQ multiplex PCR, while the TCRdb copy is restricted to in-frame clones and leaves out a portion. The top ten clones hold 11% of a sample with some 37,000 clones, about two thirds of them seen once. Sequenced here: peripheral blood, sampled from a patient treated with radiotherapy plus ipilimumab. These TCRs come from a human donor with non-small cell lung cancer who had stable disease on radiotherapy plus ipilimumab.

The V gene is TRBV7-6, the J gene TRBJ1-4; D perhaps matches TRBD1 (6 bases). Trimming pared 1 base from V and 10 bases from J, leaving 16 bases between. The CDR3 contains 15 residues. Germline V gives CDR1 SGHVS, CDR2 FNYEAQ. The CDR3 spells CASSLVGQGIGKLFF. DNA for the CDR3: TGTGCCAGCAGCTTAGTAGGGCAGGGGATCGGAAAACTGTTTTTT.

V gene TRBV6-1 combines with J gene TRBJ1-6, with TRBD1 as a possible D gene (5 bases). CDR1 is MNHNS and CDR2 is SASEGT in the germline V gene. This CDR3 region has 17 residues. V lost 2 bases, J lost 1 base, and 12 bases lay in between. CDR3 nucleotide sequence: TGTGCCAGCAGTGAAAGAAGGGGAAGGTCCTATAATTCACCCCTCCACTTT. Protein: CASSERRGRSYNSPLHF.

The CDR3 spells CASSFNVVQGNTGELFF. In DNA, the CDR3 is TGCGCCAGCAGCTTCAACGTTGTGCAGGGGAACACCGGGGAGCTGTTTTTT. The genes are TRBV5-1 and TRBJ2-2, with D possibly matching TRBD1 (5 bases). Trimming removed 2 bases at V and 1 base at J, with 15 bases between. This CDR3 is 17 amino acids long. The V gene's germline CDR1 is SGHRS and CDR2 YFSETQ.

This clone was picked up one time. V gene TRBV4-3 combines with J gene TRBJ1-2; perhaps TRBD1 as D (6 bases). The CDR3 loop spans 14 amino acids. Trimming removed 4 bases from V and 5 bases from J, with 14 bases in between. Germline CDR1 reads LGHNA; CDR2 reads YSLEER. The CDR3 DNA is TGCGCCAGCAGCCCTTCGGCCCAGGGGTATGGCTACACCTTC. It specifies CASSPSAQGYGYTF.

This chain joins TRBV2 and TRBJ2-7; the D is unclear. The ends were cut back, 5 bases at V and 0 bases at J, with 11 bases in the middle. CDR1 is SNHLY and CDR2 is FYNNEI in the germline V gene. This CDR3 comprises 14 residues. The CDR3: CASSRDWNSYEQYF. The CDR3 nucleotides read TGTGCCAGCAGTCGCGACTGGAACTCCTACGAGCAGTACTTC.

This rearrangement joins TRBV4-1 to TRBJ2-3, with D perhaps TRBD1 (6 bases). The CDR3 extends over 15 amino acids. The ends were cut back, 2 bases at V and 1 base at J, with 10 bases in the middle. Germline loops: CDR1 MGHRA, CDR2 YSYEKL. The CDR3 DNA reads TGCGCCAGCAGCCAATTTGGGGGCGGCACAGATACGCAGTATTTT. Encoded protein: CASSQFGGGTDTQYF.

The chain joins TRBV5-1 to TRBJ2-2; 8 positions match TRBD2. CDR1 and CDR2 from the germline V gene are SGHRS and YFSETQ. This CDR3 spans 17 amino acids. The V gene end was trimmed by 0 bases and the J gene end by 4 bases; junction bases not matched to a gene: 8. CDR3 loop: CASSLADGGGSTGELFF. Here the CDR3 DNA reads TGCGCCAGCAGCTTGGCCGACGGGGGGGGTTCCACCGGGGAGCTGTTTTTT.

This chain uses TRBV6-6 with TRBJ1-3; 7 nucleotides match TRBD1. The V gene's germline CDR1 is MNHNY and CDR2 SVGAGI (reference sequence). CDR3 length: 16 residues. With V trimmed by 5 bases and J by 0 bases, 7 bases remained unmatched. CDR3 protein: CASSTRQGISGNTIYF. CDR3 in DNA: TGTGCCAGCAGTACAAGACAGGGCATCTCTGGAAACACCATATATTTT.

V gene TRBV7-2 combines with J gene TRBJ1-1; D gene uncertain. CDR1 is SGHTA and CDR2 is FQGNSA in the germline V gene. V dropped 5 bases and J dropped 7 bases, with 14 bases sitting between them. The CDR3 spans 13 residues. The CDR3 bases are TGTGCCAGCAGCCCCCATGGTGGGCGTGAAGCTTTCTTT. It specifies CASSPHGGREAFF.

This clone was seen only a few times. V usage is TRBV9 and J usage is TRBJ1-6; D ambiguous. Per the germline V gene, CDR1 is SGDLS and CDR2 is YYNGEE. V dropped 0 bases and J dropped 10 bases, with 11 bases sitting between them. This CDR3 region has 14 residues. CDR3 loop: CASSVDPTRSPLHF. The CDR3, as DNA: TGTGCCAGCAGCGTAGATCCGACAAGGTCACCCCTCCACTTT.

This clone was observed a handful of times. The J gene is TRBJ1-6, the V gene TRBV5-4; TRBD1 agrees at 12 bases. V gave up 4 bases and J gave up 15 bases; unmatched junction bases: 8. Germline-derived CDR1 and CDR2 are SGHNT and YYREEE (reference sequence). The CDR3 is 14 residues long. The CDR3 nucleotides are TGTGCCAGCAGCACCGGGACAGGGGGCACAAACCTCCACTTT. The encoded protein is CASSTGTGGTNLHF.

This clone was found a few times. The V and J genes are TRBV11-2 and TRBJ2-3; 15 bases match TRBD2. Looked up from germline, CDR1 is SGHAT and CDR2 is FQNNGV. Germline trimming cut 5 bases from V and 4 bases from J; bases unmatched to any gene: 13. The CDR3 sequence is 19 residues long. As DNA, the CDR3 is TGTGCCAGCAGCCAAGGACTAGCGGGGGGGCCGATCTACCCAGATACGCAGTATTTT. Protein: CASSQGLAGGPIYPDTQYF.

This sequence joins TRBV11-3 and TRBJ2-7; TRBD1 matches at 7 bases. Germline V gene data show CDR1 as SGHNT and CDR2 as YENEEA. The CDR3 length is 15 residues. V trimming: 5 bases; J trimming: 1 base; junction bases outside the gene matches: 8. The CDR3 bases are TGTGCCAGCAGCGGACTTGGGACAGCTTCCTACGAGCAGTACTTC. The encoded protein is CASSGLGTASYEQYF.

V is TRBV21-1 and J is TRBJ1-2; whether TRBD1, the table's D call, matches the DNA was not checked. TRBV21-1 is assigned pseudogene status. CDR3 length: 18 amino acids. The CDR3, as DNA: TGTGCCAGCAGCAGGACATTAGCTGACAGGGCCCTACTCTATGGCTACACCTTC. Its translation is CASSRTLADRALLYGYTF.

The sample holds a few counts of this clone. This CDR3 reads CASREPGTGDTGELFF. CDR3 in DNA: TGTGCCAGCAGAGAGCCCGGGACAGGGGACACCGGGGAGCTGTTTTTT. The chain employs TRBV6-6 and TRBJ2-2; TRBD1 aligns across 10 bases. This CDR3 spans 16 amino acids. The germline V gene encodes CDR1 MNHNY and CDR2 SVGAGI (reference sequence). V gave up 6 bases and J gave up 3 bases; unmatched junction bases: 7.

The chain combines TRBV28 with TRBJ2-7; no firm D call. The germline gives CDR1 MDHEN, CDR2 SYDVKM. Trimming took 5 bases from V and 3 from J, leaving 5 bases between them. The CDR3 has 11 residues. The CDR3 sequence is CASSPYYEQYF. As DNA, the CDR3 is TGTGCCAGCAGTCCTTACTACGAGCAGTACTTC. Drawing the rest from reference TRBV28 and TRBJ2-7, the complete variable domain is DVKVTQSSRYLVKRTGEKVFLECVQDMDHENMFWYRQDPGLGLRLIYFSYDVKMKEKGDIPEGYSVSREKKERFSLILESASTNQTSMYLCASSPYYEQYFGPGTRLTVT.

The V gene is TRBV9, the J gene TRBJ1-1; TRBD1 might be the D (5 bases). V dropped 3 bases and J dropped 6 bases, with 6 bases sitting between them. The CDR3 length is 11 residues. Germline lookup yields CDR1 SGDLS and CDR2 YYNGEE. The CDR3 DNA reads as TGTGCCAGCAGCGCAGGGCCTGAAGCTTTCTTT. The encoded protein is CASSAGPEAFF.

The rearrangement joins TRBV29-1 to TRBJ2-3, with D possibly TRBD2 on 6 matching bases. CDR3 length equals 13 residues. V lost 0 bases, J lost 4 bases, and 8 bases lay in between. From germline, CDR1 is SQVTM and CDR2 ANQGSEA. The CDR3 loop reads CSVEDTSPDTQYF. CDR3 nucleotides: TGCAGCGTTGAAGACACTAGCCCAGATACGCAGTATTTT.

The chain recombines TRBV5-4 with TRBJ1-2; 10 nucleotides match TRBD1. The CDR3 totals 16 residues. J gave up 6 bases and V 4 bases, and 12 bases lay outside the gene matches. Germline V gene lookup returns CDR1 SGHNT and CDR2 YYREEE (reference sequence). CDR3 residues: CASSPPDRGRSHGYTF. The CDR3 DNA sequence: TGTGCCAGCAGCCCACCCGACAGGGGGCGATCCCATGGCTACACCTTC.

This clone turned up a few times. This chain uses TRBV15 with TRBJ2-5, with 10 bases fitting TRBD1. Germline loops: CDR1 LNHNV, CDR2 YYDKDF (reference sequence). The CDR3 extends over 16 amino acids. The J segment lost 5 bases and the V segment lost 5 bases, leaving 11 bases of the junction unmatched. The CDR3 protein is CATSGPKTGGRETQYF. As DNA, the CDR3 is TGTGCCACCAGCGGCCCCAAGACAGGGGGCAGGGAGACCCAGTACTTC.